This T cell receptor beta chain is drawn from a study of early T cells in non-severe SARS-CoV-2 infection. From germline, CDR1 is LGHDT and CDR2 YNNKEL (reference sequence). The CDR3 totals 12 residues. With V trimmed by 4 bases and J by 13 bases, 9 bases remained unmatched. In this sample, this clonotype turned up a few times. Unique molecular identifiers tagged individual cDNA molecules. TCRdb re-analysed the 5' RACE reads in MiXCR, keeping a single row per CDR3 protein. The sample records over 20,000 distinct CDR3 sequences, 3.5% to 5.5% being singletons. The sample consisted of whole blood. The gene calls are TRBV3-1 and TRBJ1-2, with TRBD1 identical over 7 bases. This clonotype was sampled from an adult who was a healthcare worker with PCR-confirmed SARS-CoV-2 infection or an uninfected control (not recorded which). The CDR3 is CASSPPDRPSTF. The CDR3 DNA reads as TGTGCCAGCAGCCCCCCGGACAGGCCTTCCACCTTC.